This entry concerns a single T cell receptor beta chain. The antigen it recognizes is unknown. Base qualities are not recorded, but no much larger clone differs from it by a single base. The sample comes from a study of blood T cell repertoires in COVID-19 (dated by TCRdb to about 2020). With regard to the full study: Samples covering the acute and convalescent phases of COVID-19 were provided by collaborators in the United States, Italy and Spain. The material from the prospective study consisted of cDNA or gDNA derived from T cells, B-cell-depleted T cells, or PBMCs. The dataset comprised deeply sampled blood TCRbeta repertoires from subjects exposed to, actively infected with, or recovered from COVID-19. The repertoires were released in a freely available public database meant as a resource for research on the immune response to SARS-CoV-2. The samples were drawn from two sources: the first 160 participants of the ongoing ImmuneRACE study, and 1,000 to 1,500 subjects contributed by 6 global collaborators. Nearly every sample came with metadata listing a de-identified subject ID, COVID-19 status, age in years and sex. Where available, HLA class I and class II types were obtained from metadata supplied by the sample provider rather than from assay-based typing. Paper-wide results and their limitations: Clinical and demographic metadata were provided uncurated, with the amount varying by source and participant.

Whole blood was collected in K2EDTA tubes by collaborating institutions according to the institutions' own protocols. For TCRbeta analysis, collaborators shipped samples in one of three forms: frozen whole blood, isolated PBMCs, or DNA extracted from either of those sample types. The immunoSEQ Assay, a bias-controlled multiplex PCR, was used to amplify TCRbeta CDR3 regions from genomic DNA. In the source study's methods: The number of nucleated cells in each sample was estimated from the amplification of reference gene primers within the assay. To quantify the absolute abundance of each unique TCRbeta CDR3 rearrangement, sequence reads were collapsed and filtered. For each sample, productive Simpson clonality was calculated by taking the square root of Simpson's diversity index across productive rearrangements. TCRdb holds this immuneACCESS table with in-frame rearrangements only. Some clones are missing; in checked studies, unresolved V genes explain under half, and the rest has no known cause. The DNA was the basis for D and trimming; V, J and clone size are from that table. This sample lists 73,000 or so clones; 75% to 85% were detected once. Together, the top ten hold 5% to 6.5% of the sample.

The junction shows trimming of 5 bases on V and 6 bases on J, and the gene matches do not reach 7 bases of it. The CDR3 has 14 amino acids, counting the end cysteine and phenylalanine. Only CDR3 DNA is held: 42 bases, read in frame from base 1. According to the germline V gene, CDR1 reads MNHEY and CDR2 reads SVGAGI. In this chain, TRBV6-5 is recombined with TRBJ1-2, and 9 junction bases match TRBD1. This clonotype was obtained from a woman aged 60-70 years with acute or convalescent COVID-19. Sequenced input: peripheral blood. The CDR3 in this case is CASSPGTGSNGYTF. The nucleotide sequence is TGTGCCAGCAGTCCTGGGACAGGGTCTAATGGCTACACCTTC.